Sequencing of this TCR beta chain was carried out in a study of OX40 agonist ivuxolimab in advanced cancers. TCRdb's copy holds only in-frame clones and misses some; the assay was immunoSEQ multiplex PCR. This table holds roughly 71,000 clones, about 85% found once. The study, taken as a whole, reports: In the expanded peripheral T cells, antigen specificity was never determined.

As for this clone: Antigen: not known. The junction differs from germline at one of its ends, possibly a read error.

This CDR3 has 12 residues. The germline V gene has CDR1 GTSNPN and CDR2 SVGIG (reference sequence). The chain has TRBV30 and TRBJ1-5, with 9 bases fitting TRBD1. This sequence was found in an adult with an advanced solid tumor such as melanoma, head and neck, liver or kidney cancer. Material: CD4+ or CD8+ T cells sorted from blood, obtained in a trial of the OX40 agonist ivuxolimab. CDR3 sequence reads: CAWSDRDRVMYF. In DNA, the CDR3 is TGTGCCTGGAGTGATCGGGACAGGGTTATGTATTTT.